This T cell receptor (beta chain) was retrieved from a study of technical replicates of blood from a few donors. Only in-frame clones appear in the TCRdb table, and some are missing; sequencing was by immunoSEQ multiplex PCR. The sample consists of about 76,000 clones, roughly 85% of them appearing once. The sequenced material came from PBMCs. This TCR was sampled from a human donor in good health. Some clones in this sample may be carry-over from other donors' samples.

CDR3: CASSIDREDEQYF. Here the CDR3 DNA reads TGTGCCAGCAGCATTGACAGGGAGGACGAGCAGTACTTC. This chain joins TRBV5-4 and TRBJ2-7; perhaps TRBD1 as D (7 bases). The CDR3 length is 13 residues. Trimming stripped 4 bases from V and 5 bases from J, with 13 bases between. Germline V gene lookup returns CDR1 SGHNT and CDR2 YYREEE (reference sequence).